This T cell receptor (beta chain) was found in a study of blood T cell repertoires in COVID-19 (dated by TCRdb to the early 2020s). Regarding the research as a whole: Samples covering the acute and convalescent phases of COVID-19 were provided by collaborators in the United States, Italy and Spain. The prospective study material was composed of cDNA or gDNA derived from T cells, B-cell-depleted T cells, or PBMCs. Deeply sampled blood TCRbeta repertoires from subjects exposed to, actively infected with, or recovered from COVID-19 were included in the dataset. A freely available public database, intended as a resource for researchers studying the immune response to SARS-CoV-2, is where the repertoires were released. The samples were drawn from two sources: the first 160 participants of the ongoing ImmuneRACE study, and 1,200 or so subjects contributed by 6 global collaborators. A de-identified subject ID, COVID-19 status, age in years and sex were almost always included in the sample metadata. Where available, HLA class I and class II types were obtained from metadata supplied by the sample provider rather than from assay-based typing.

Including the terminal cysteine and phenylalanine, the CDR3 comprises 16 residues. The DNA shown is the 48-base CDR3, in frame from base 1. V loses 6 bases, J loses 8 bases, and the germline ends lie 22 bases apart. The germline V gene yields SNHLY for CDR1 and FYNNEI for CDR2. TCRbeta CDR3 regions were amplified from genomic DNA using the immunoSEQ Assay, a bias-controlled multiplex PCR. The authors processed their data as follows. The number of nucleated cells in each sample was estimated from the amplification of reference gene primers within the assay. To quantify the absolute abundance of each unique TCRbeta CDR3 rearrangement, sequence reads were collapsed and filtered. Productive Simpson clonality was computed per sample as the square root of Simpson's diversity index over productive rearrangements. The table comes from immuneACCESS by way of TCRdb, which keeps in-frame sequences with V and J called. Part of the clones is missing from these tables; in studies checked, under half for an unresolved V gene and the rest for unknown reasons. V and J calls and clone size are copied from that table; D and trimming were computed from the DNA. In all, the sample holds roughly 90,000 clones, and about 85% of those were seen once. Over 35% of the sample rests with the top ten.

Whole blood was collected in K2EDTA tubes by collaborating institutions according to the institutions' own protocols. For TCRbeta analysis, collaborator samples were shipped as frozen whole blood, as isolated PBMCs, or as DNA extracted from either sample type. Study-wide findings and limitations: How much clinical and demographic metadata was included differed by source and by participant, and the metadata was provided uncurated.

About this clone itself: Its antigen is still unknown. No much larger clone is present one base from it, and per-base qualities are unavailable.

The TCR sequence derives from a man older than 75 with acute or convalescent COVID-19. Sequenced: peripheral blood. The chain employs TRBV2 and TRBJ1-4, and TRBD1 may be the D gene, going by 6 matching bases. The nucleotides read TGTGCCAGCAGAAACCATATCAGGGAGGGGGACGAAAAACTGTTTTTT. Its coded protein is CASRNHIREGDEKLFF.